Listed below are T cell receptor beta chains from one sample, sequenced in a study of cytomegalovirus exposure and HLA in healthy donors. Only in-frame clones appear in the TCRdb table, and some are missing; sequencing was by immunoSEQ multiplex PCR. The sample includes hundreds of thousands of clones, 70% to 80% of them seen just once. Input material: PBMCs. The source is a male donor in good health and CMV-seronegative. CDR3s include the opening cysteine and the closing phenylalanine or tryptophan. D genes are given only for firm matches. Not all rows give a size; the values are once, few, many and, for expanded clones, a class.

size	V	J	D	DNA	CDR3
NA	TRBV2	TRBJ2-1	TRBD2	TGTGCCAGCAGAACCACTAGCGGGAGGCCCAATGAGCAGTTCTTC	CASRTTSGRPNEQFF
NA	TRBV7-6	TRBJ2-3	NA	TGTGCCAGCAGCTTAGCTGGGGAGGAAGATACGCAGTATTTT	CASSLAGEEDTQYF
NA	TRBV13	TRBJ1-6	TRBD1	TGTGCCAGCAGCATACGACAGGGGCATTCACCCCTCCACTTT	CASSIRQGHSPLHF
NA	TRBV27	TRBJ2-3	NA	TGTGCCAGCAGTTCCAGGGCTGCTTCAGATACGCAGTATTTT	CASSSRAASDTQYF
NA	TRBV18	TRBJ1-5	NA	TGTGCCAGCTCACCCCCAGGAGGAGTCAATCAGCCCCAGCATTTT	CASSPPGGVNQPQHF
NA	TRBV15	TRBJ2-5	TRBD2	TGTGCCACCAGCAGAGATAAGGCTAGCGGGACCCAGTACTTC	CATSRDKASGTQYF
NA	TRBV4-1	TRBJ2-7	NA	TGCGCCAGCAGCCAAGACGGATGGGCTCCCGGTGAGCAGTACTTC	CASSQDGWAPGEQYF
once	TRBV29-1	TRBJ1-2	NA	TGCAGCGTTGACCGTAACTATGGCTACACCTTC	CSVDRNYGYTF
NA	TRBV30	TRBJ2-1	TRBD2	TGTGCCTCAGCTAGCGGCTCCTACAATGAGCAGTTCTTC	CASASGSYNEQFF
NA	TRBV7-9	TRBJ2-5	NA	TGTGCCAGCAGCGGCAGGGGACATGGGGAGACCCAGTACTTC	CASSGRGHGETQYF
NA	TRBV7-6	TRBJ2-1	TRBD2	TGTGCCAGCAGGGGACTAGCGGGAGTGGGGGAGCAGTTCTTC	CASRGLAGVGEQFF
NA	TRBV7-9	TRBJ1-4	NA	TGTGCCAGCAGCCCGCACAGGGACCCTAATGAAAAACTGTTTTTT	CASSPHRDPNEKLFF
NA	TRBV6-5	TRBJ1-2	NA	TGTGCCAGCAGTTACTCTCCGGGACAACAATATGGCTACACCTTC	CASSYSPGQQYGYTF
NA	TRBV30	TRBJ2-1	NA	TGTGCCTGGAAAAGGGAGATGAGTTACAATGAGCAGTTCTTC	CAWKREMSYNEQFF
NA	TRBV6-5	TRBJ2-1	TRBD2	TGTGCCAGCAGTCCCCTCGCGGGAGTATCCGGTGAGCAGTTCTTC	CASSPLAGVSGEQFF
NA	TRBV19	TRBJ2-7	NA	TGTGCCAGTAGTATCTTTAGCCGGAGGGACGAGCAGTACTTC	CASSIFSRRDEQYF
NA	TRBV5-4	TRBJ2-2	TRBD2	TGTGCCAGCAGCTTCGGCGGGAGGGCCACCGGGGAGCTGTTTTTT	CASSFGGRATGELFF
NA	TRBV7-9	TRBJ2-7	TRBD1	TGTGCCAGCAGCCCGGACAGGAATACCTACGAGCAGTACTTC	CASSPDRNTYEQYF
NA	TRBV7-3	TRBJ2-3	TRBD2	TGTGCCAGCAGCAAGAGCGGGGGAGGGGTCACAGATACGCAGTATTTT	CASSKSGGGVTDTQYF
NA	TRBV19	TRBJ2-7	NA	TGTGCCAGTAGTATGGATATGGCGGGACTTAGGTCCTACGAGCAGTACTTC	CASSMDMAGLRSYEQYF
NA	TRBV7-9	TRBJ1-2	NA	TGTGCCAGCAGCCTACCAAACTATGGCTACACCTTC	CASSLPNYGYTF
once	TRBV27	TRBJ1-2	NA	TGTGCCAGCAGTTTATCCTTCTCTCAAGGAGGGCGTGTTGAGGGCTACACCTTC	CASSLSFSQGGRVEGYTF
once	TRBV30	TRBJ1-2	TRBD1	TGTGCCTGGAGTGTACGGGGACAGATAAACTATGGCTACACCTTC	CAWSVRGQINYGYTF
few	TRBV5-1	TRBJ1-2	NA	TGCGCCAGCAGCCAAGCAGGGCATGGCTACACCTTC	CASSQAGHGYTF
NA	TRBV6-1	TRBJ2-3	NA	TGTGCCAGCAGTGATCGGCAGGGCGGTGGTACGCAGTATTTT	CASSDRQGGGTQYF
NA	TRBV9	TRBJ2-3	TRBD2	TGTGCCAGCACCAGACTAGCGGACCTTCGGGGTGGCACAGATACGCAGTATTTT	CASTRLADLRGGTDTQYF
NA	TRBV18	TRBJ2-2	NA	TGTGCCAGCTCACCCCCTGCCGGGACAAGGAACACCGGGGAGCTGTTTTTT	CASSPPAGTRNTGELFF
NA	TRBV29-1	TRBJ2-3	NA	TGCAGCGTCCGAGTGTCAACGGATACGCAGTATTTT	CSVRVSTDTQYF
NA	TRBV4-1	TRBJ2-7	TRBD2	TGCGCCAGCAGCCAAGATACTAGCGGGAGCCGCACCTACGAGCAGTACTTC	CASSQDTSGSRTYEQYF